This TCR beta chain was captured by sequencing in a study of blood T cell repertoires in COVID-19. Study at large: Acute and convalescent COVID-19 samples came from the United States, Italy and Spain. Sample material is recorded as cDNA or gDNA derived from T cells, B-cell-depleted T cells, or PBMCs.

CDR3 size: 15 residues. V shed 4 bases, J shed 4 bases, and the junction held 4 bases outside the gene matches. Per germline, CDR1 LGHDT and CDR2 YNNKEL (reference sequence). Per the study methods: Estimation of nucleated cell counts was performed using reference gene primer amplification. Sequencing was performed with immunoSEQ multiplex PCR; in TCRdb, only in-frame clones are kept and a portion is missing. That table is the source of V, J and clone size, and D and trimming were worked out from the DNA. The sample holds around 140,000 clones, 80% to 85% seen once. Sequencing was carried out using peripheral blood. The chain uses TRBV3-1 (or the pseudogene TRBV3-2) and TRBJ2-1, with 10 bases identical to TRBD1. This clonotype originated in a woman in her sixties or seventies with active or convalescent COVID-19. The CDR3 DNA reads TGTGCCAGCAGCCCCGGGACAGGGGTATACAATGAGCAGTTCTTC. It translates to CASSPGTGVYNEQFF.